This section outlines one TCR beta chain sequence together with its context. What it binds is not known. The CDR3 is made up of 14 amino acids. V lost 3 bases and J lost 5, with 14 bases in between. This entry belongs to a study of T cells after yellow fever vaccination. Findings and limits, study-wide: A large majority of primary-vaccination clones showed up again after the booster (just under 97% CD4, about 87% CD8).

In making TCR cDNA, 5'RACE template switching added a universal primer site and UMIs to it. TCRdb recomputed calls from the 5' RACE reads with MiXCR, one row per CDR3 protein. The sample has more than 350,000 distinct CDR3 sequences, roughly 11% seen once. The TCR was taken from a man younger than 30 who received the YFV17D yellow fever vaccine. This chain connects TRBV12-3 or TRBV12-4 to TRBJ2-7, with D tentatively TRBD1 or TRBD2 (5 bases each). Sample: PBMCs, taken on the day of the first yellow fever vaccination. CDR3 in amino acids: CASSLFREPNEQYF. CDR3 sequence (DNA): TGTGCCAGCAGTTTGTTCAGGGAGCCGAACGAGCAGTACTTC.